This TCR beta chain came from a study of shared clonotypes between healthy human individuals. Turning to the study itself: Three plates each covered CD4 naive and memory; CD8 naive two, CD8 memory one. Findings and caveats of the study: Relative to memory subsets, naive subsets generally showed larger estimated richness.

On this clone itself: Its antigen is unknown.

The naive CD8 population came from CD45RO-negative cells selected for CCR7, without terminally differentiated effector memory CD45RA+ cells. Healthy HIV-negative adults with no recent acute infections or vaccinations were recruited as donors. CDR1 and CDR2 from the germline V gene are MGHRA and YSYEKL. V was cut by 7 bases and J by 7 bases, with 22 bases left in between. CDR3 length: 16 amino acids. The data were produced by immunoSEQ multiplex PCR, yet TCRdb's version contains in-frame clones alone and is incomplete. The sample carries over 2 million clones, about 95% recorded once. The clonotype originates from a man in his late teens or twenties in good health. The genes are TRBV4-1 and TRBJ2-2; D perhaps matches TRBD1 (6 bases). The specimen was naive CD8+ T cells sorted from blood. The CDR3 region is CASTISTGLDSGELFF. In DNA form, the CDR3 reads TGCGCCAGCACCATTTCAACAGGGCTTGATAGCGGGGAGCTGTTTTTT.